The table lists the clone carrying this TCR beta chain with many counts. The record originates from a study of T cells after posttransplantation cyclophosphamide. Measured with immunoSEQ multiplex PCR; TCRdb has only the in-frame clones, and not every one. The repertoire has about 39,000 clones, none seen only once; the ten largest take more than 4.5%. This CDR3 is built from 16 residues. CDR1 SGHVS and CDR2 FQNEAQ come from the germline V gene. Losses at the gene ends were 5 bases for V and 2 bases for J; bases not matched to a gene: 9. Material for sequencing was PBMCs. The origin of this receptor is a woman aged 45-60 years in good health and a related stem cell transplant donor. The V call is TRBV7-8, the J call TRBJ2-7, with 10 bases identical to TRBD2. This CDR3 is CASSVRLAGLAYEQYF. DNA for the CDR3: TGTGCCAGCAGCGTCCGACTAGCGGGCCTAGCCTACGAGCAGTACTTC.